This TCR beta chain was obtained from a study of blood T cell repertoires in COVID-19. Turning to the study itself: Spain, Italy and the United States supplied samples that represented acute and convalescent COVID-19. The cDNA or gDNA used as material had been derived from T cells, B-cell-depleted T cells, or PBMCs.

Germline CDR1 SGHRS, CDR2 YFSETQ. Trimming at V came to 7 bases and at J to 2 bases, leaving 9 bases not matched to a gene. The CDR3 consists of 15 residues. In the original analysis: Researchers report that nucleated cell counts were estimated from reference gene primer amplification. Only in-frame clones appear in the TCRdb table, and some are missing; sequencing was by immunoSEQ multiplex PCR. The V and J calls and clone size were taken over from that table, and D and trimming were inferred from the DNA. The sample has 35,000 to 50,000 clones, about 85% seen once. Specimen: peripheral blood. This receptor was obtained from an elderly woman with active COVID-19. This chain links TRBV5-1 with TRBJ1-2; TRBD1 matches at 9 bases. The CDR3 bases are TGCGCCAGCTCCCCCGGACAGGGGTTGAACTATGGCTACACCTTC. Translated, it gives CASSPGQGLNYGYTF. The entire variable domain, with the rest obtained from reference TRBV5-1 and TRBJ1-2, is as follows: KAGVTQTPRYLIKTRGQQVTLSCSPISGHRSVSWYQQTPGQGLQFLFEYFSETQRNKGNFPGRFSGRQFSNSRSEMNVSTLELGDSALYLCASSPGQGLNYGYTFGSGTRLTVV.